This T cell receptor beta chain was retrieved from a study of lymphopenia after photon versus proton radiotherapy. Findings and limits, study-wide: Oligoclonal CD8+ Temra expansion after nadir drove photon patients' diversity drop.

Trimming left V 1 base short and J 5 bases short, with 16 bases between. This CDR3 is 16 amino acids long. Germline V gives CDR1 SGHAT, CDR2 FQNNGV. Turning to this clone: No antigen is known for it.

Profiling relied on immunoSEQ multiplex PCR, and the TCRdb table lists in-frame clones only, not all of them. The table has under 35,000 clones, nearly 90% seen once. The chain uses TRBV11-2 and TRBJ2-3; D is unclear. Specimen: peripheral blood, collected from a patient treated with proton-based radiotherapy. The sequence came from a woman between 70 and 85 years old with pancreatic cancer. Some clones in this sample may be carry-over from other donors' samples. CDR3 DNA: TGTGCCAGCAGCTTAGGGGGAACTCGGACCCTAGATACGCAGTATTTT. Translated: CASSLGGTRTLDTQYF.